Following are 26 T cell receptor beta chains from one sample sequenced in a study of CD8 T cells in Susac syndrome. Random hexamers were used to reverse transcribe roughly 0.5 to 1 ug of RNA. TCRdb reprocessed the immunoSEQ multiplex PCR reads via MiXCR and lists one record per CDR3 protein. The data show around 71,000 distinct CDR3 sequences, with 93% seen just once and roughly 0.15% held by the top ten. What was sequenced was CD4+ T cells from PBMCs. These receptors came from a human donor with Susac syndrome.

J is TRBJ2-5 and V is TRBV6-2 or TRBV6-3, with TRBD1 matching 8 bases. Germline V gene lookup returns CDR1 MNHEY and CDR2 SVGEGT. The CDR3 is made up of 13 amino acids. The V and J ends lost 3 bases and 5 bases, in that order; junction bases with no gene match: 2. The CDR3 spells CASSYDRGETQYF. In DNA, the CDR3 is TGTGCCAGCAGTTATGACAGGGGTGAGACCCAGTACTTC.

The chain combines TRBV5-1 with TRBJ2-6, with TRBD1 identical over 8 bases. J lost 0 bases, V lost 7 bases, and 3 bases had no gene match. Germline loops: CDR1 SGHRS, CDR2 YFSETQ. The CDR3 runs 15 residues. CDR3 coding DNA: TGCGCCAGCGGGACAGGCTCCTCTGGGGCCAACGTCCTGACTTTC. This sequence encodes CASGTGSSGANVLTF.

This clonotype came up a few times. This chain joins TRBV7-9 and TRBJ1-5, with a weak D call TRBD1 (5 bases). V gave up 6 bases and J gave up 4 bases, with 7 bases separating them. The CDR3 has 12 amino acids. Per the germline V gene, CDR1 is SEHNR and CDR2 is FQNEAQ (reference sequence). Here the CDR3 DNA reads TGTGCCAGCAGTCCAGGGAATCAGCCCCAGCATTTT. Protein product: CASSPGNQPQHF.

The chain recombines TRBV20-1 with TRBJ2-6; possible D gene TRBD2, 5 bases. Germline V lookup: CDR1 DFQATT, CDR2 SNEGSKA (reference sequence). CDR3 size: 14 residues. With 3 bases removed from V and 1 base from J, the gap between germline ends came to 7 bases. Written as DNA, the CDR3 is TGCAGTGCTAGTCGGGAATCTGGGGCCAACGTCCTGACTTTC. This translates into CSASRESGANVLTF.

This clonotype was counted between two and nine times. The rearrangement uses TRBV5-1 and TRBJ1-2, with D hard to call. Germline V gene data show CDR1 as SGHRS and CDR2 as YFSETQ. The CDR3 length is 13 residues. V lost 0 bases, J lost 2 bases, and 5 bases lay in between. The CDR3: CASSLDTNYGYTF. For the CDR3, the DNA is TGCGCCAGCAGCTTGGACACCAACTATGGCTACACCTTC.

The V call is TRBV19, the J call TRBJ1-4, with TRBD1 identical over 9 bases. The CDR3 sequence is 17 residues long. V shed 7 bases and J 0 bases; nucleotides not matched to a gene: 9. Germline loops: CDR1 LNHDA, CDR2 SQIVND (reference sequence). In DNA form, the CDR3 reads TGTGCCAGTACCGCGGACAGGGGACACGCAACTAATGAAAAACTGTTTTTT. Protein product: CASTADRGHATNEKLFF.

The chain combines TRBV7-2 with TRBJ2-1, with D tentatively TRBD2 (7 bases). CDR3 size: 16 residues. Germline CDR1 reads SGHTA; CDR2 reads FQGNSA. V shed 5 bases and J shed 7 bases, with 21 bases lying between them. The CDR3 loop reads CASSGGAGARINEQFF. In DNA, the CDR3 is TGTGCCAGCAGCGGCGGGGCGGGGGCGAGGATAAATGAGCAGTTCTTC.

V and J are TRBV6-1 and TRBJ2-4; D unclear. Germline CDR1 and CDR2: MNHNS and SASEGT. Trimming cost V 10 bases and J 1 base, with 23 bases left between them. This CDR3 has 17 amino acids. CDR3 sequence reads: CATHPGRFTVAKNIQYF. In nucleotides, the CDR3 is TGTGCCACCCACCCCGGCCGCTTCACGGTGGCCAAAAACATTCAGTACTTC.

The chain recombines TRBV11-2 with TRBJ1-2; TRBD1 is a possible D gene (6 bases). Per the germline V gene, CDR1 is SGHAT and CDR2 is FQNNGV. V lost 0 bases to trimming and J lost 7 bases, with 12 bases between them. The CDR3 is made up of 14 amino acids. The CDR3 DNA follows: TGTGCCAGCAGCTTAGATCCCAGGGGAAGTGGCTACACCTTC. Translation gives CASSLDPRGSGYTF. Looking up the rest from reference TRBV11-2 and TRBJ1-2 gives the full variable domain: EAGVAQSPRYKIIEKRQSVAFWCNPISGHATLYWYQQILGQGPKLLIQFQNNGVVDDSQLPKDRFSAERLKGVDSTLKIQPAKLEDSAVYLCASSLDPRGSGYTFGSGTRLTVV.

J is TRBJ1-6 and V is TRBV7-3; D call uncertain. The CDR3 is made up of 15 amino acids. CDR1 and CDR2 (germline): SGHTA, FQGTGA. The V end was cut by 2 bases, the J end by 9 bases, with 14 bases between. The CDR3 DNA reads as TGTGCCAGCAGCTTACACGGAGAGCGGGGTTCACCCCTCCACTTT. Its translation is CASSLHGERGSPLHF. Supplemented by reference TRBV7-3 and TRBJ1-6, the full variable domain reads GAGVSQTPSNKVTEKGKYVELRCDPISGHTALYWYRQSLGQGPEFLIYFQGTGAADDSGLPNDRFFAVRPEGSVSTLKIQRTERGDSAVYLCASSLHGERGSPLHFGNGTRLTVT.

The chain employs TRBV4-3 and TRBJ1-6; D remains unclear. Deletions cut 2 bases from V and 0 bases from J, with 5 bases between. Germline V gives CDR1 LGHNA, CDR2 YSLEER. CDR3 length equals 15 residues. CDR3 in DNA: TGCGCCAGCAGCCAACAGGTCTCCTATAATTCACCCCTCCACTTT. Protein: CASSQQVSYNSPLHF.

The chain couples TRBV11-3 to TRBJ1-6, with a possible D match to TRBD1 (5 bases). This CDR3 has 14 residues. Trimming stripped 2 bases from V and 6 bases from J, with 8 bases between. Germline-derived CDR1 and CDR2 are SGHNT and YENEEA. The CDR3 DNA reads TGTGCCAGCAGCTTAAGGGGCACTAATTCACCCCTCCACTTT. Its protein is CASSLRGTNSPLHF.

This rearrangement joins TRBV15 to TRBJ1-1; D may be TRBD1 (6 bases). V lost 0 bases, J lost 5 bases, and 10 bases lay in between. In germline, CDR1 is LNHNV, CDR2 YYDKDF (reference sequence). This CDR3 is 14 amino acids long. The CDR3 loop is CATSRETGRTEAFF. As DNA, the CDR3 is TGTGCCACCAGCAGAGAAACAGGGAGGACTGAAGCTTTCTTT.

The chain recombines TRBV30 with TRBJ1-1, with D perhaps matching TRBD1 (6 bases). Germline V lookup: CDR1 GTSNPN, CDR2 SVGIG (reference sequence). CDR3 length: 11 amino acids. V was cut by 1 base and J by 10 bases, with 10 bases left in between. The CDR3 here is CAWSDWGRAFF. The CDR3 nucleotides are TGTGCCTGGAGTGATTGGGGGCGAGCTTTCTTT.

CDR3 protein: CASSSGSLAGHNNEQFF. For the CDR3, the DNA is TGTGCCAGCAGCTCTGGATCGCTAGCGGGGCACAACAATGAGCAGTTCTTC. The chain has TRBV12-3 or TRBV12-4 and TRBJ2-1; 9 positions match TRBD2. CDR3 length: 17 amino acids. V shed 6 bases and J 5 bases; nucleotides not matched to a gene: 14.

The chain joins TRBV15 to TRBJ1-1; no reliable D call. Per germline, CDR1 LNHNV and CDR2 YYDKDF (reference sequence). The ends were cut back, 1 base at V and 4 bases at J, with 13 bases in the middle. CDR3 length: 15 amino acids. CDR3 residues: CATSRVGNPGTEAFF. CDR3 sequence (DNA): TGTGCCACCAGCAGAGTGGGAAACCCCGGCACTGAAGCTTTCTTT.

For the CDR3, the DNA is TGTGCCAGCAGCTCTAGGGTTGAGCAGTTCTTC. It yields the protein CASSSRVEQFF. V usage is TRBV6-6 and J usage is TRBJ2-1; D gene uncertain. This CDR3 has 11 amino acids. CDR1 and CDR2 from the germline V gene are MNHNY and SVGAGI (reference sequence). V dropped 6 bases and J dropped 9 bases, with 9 bases sitting between them.

This clonotype was detected once. The chain employs TRBV11-1 and TRBJ1-1; D ambiguous. Germline V gene sequence: CDR1 SGHAT, CDR2 FQDESV (reference sequence). Trimming cost V 4 bases and J 3 bases, with 9 bases left between them. This CDR3 spans 13 amino acids. The CDR3 region is CASSSSTDTEAFF. CDR3 in DNA: TGTGCCAGCAGCTCCAGTACCGACACTGAAGCTTTCTTT.

J is TRBJ1-5 and V is TRBV20-1; no clear D gene. Germline CDR1 DFQATT, CDR2 SNEGSKA (reference sequence). V lost 6 bases, J lost 2 bases, and 11 bases lay in between. The CDR3 has 13 residues. CDR3 DNA sequence: TGCAGTGCAATTGACTGGGGCAATCAGCCCCAGCATTTT. Translating gives CSAIDWGNQPQHF.

This chain connects TRBV4-2 to TRBJ2-7; TRBD2 aligns across 7 bases. After removal of 1 base from V and 6 bases from J, the junction contained 12 bases not matched to a gene. CDR3 length: 16 amino acids. Germline V gene data show CDR1 as LGHNA and CDR2 as YNFKEQ. The CDR3 loop reads CASSQVSGTGRFEQYF. CDR3 nucleotides: TGTGCCAGCAGCCAAGTCAGCGGGACGGGAAGATTCGAGCAGTACTTC.

This chain uses TRBV6-2 or TRBV6-3 with TRBJ2-5, with 7 bases lining up with TRBD1. Per germline, CDR1 MNHEY and CDR2 SVGEGT. CDR3 size: 14 residues. J gave up 5 bases and V 6 bases, and 9 bases lay outside the gene matches. The DNA of the CDR3 is TGTGCCAGCAGCTTGACAGGGACGTGGGAGACCCAGTACTTC. Translation: CASSLTGTWETQYF.

The genes are TRBV6-5 and TRBJ2-7; tentatively, D is TRBD1 (6 bases). The CDR3 has 11 amino acids. Germline assignment: CDR1 MNHEY and CDR2 SVGAGI. Trimming cost V 7 bases and J 6 bases, with 10 bases left between them. CDR3: CASKNRVEQYF. The CDR3 DNA reads TGTGCCAGCAAGAACAGGGTCGAGCAGTACTTC.

CDR3 nucleotide sequence: TGTGCCTGGAGTGTAGGGTCAGCCGTTGAGTACTTC. This translates into CAWSVGSAVEYF. The rearrangement links TRBV30 to TRBJ2-7, with D unclear. In germline, CDR1 is GTSNPN, CDR2 SVGIG (reference sequence). V lost 0 bases to trimming and J lost 11 bases, with 14 bases between them. The CDR3 has 12 residues.

This chain connects TRBV6-5 to TRBJ1-1; D is undetermined. Germline assignment: CDR1 MNHEY and CDR2 SVGAGI. This CDR3 is built from 15 residues. Trimming removed 4 bases from V and 1 base from J, with 13 bases in between. CDR3 nucleotide sequence: TGTGCCAGCAGTTTTAAATACGGACGGAACACTGAAGCTTTCTTT. Its translation: CASSFKYGRNTEAFF.

The chain joins TRBV9 to TRBJ2-2; 7 bases align to TRBD1. Germline lookup yields CDR1 SGDLS and CDR2 YYNGEE. V dropped 3 bases and J dropped 8; count of bases not matched to a gene: 1. The length of the CDR3 is 12 residues. CDR3 sequence (DNA): TGTGCCAGCAGCGCACAGGGGGGGGAGCTGTTTTTT. Translated: CASSAQGGELFF.

The V and J genes are TRBV20-1 and TRBJ1-2; no definite D call. V was shortened by 6 bases and J by 7 bases, with 15 bases between the two germline ends. The CDR3 is made up of 12 amino acids. The V gene's germline CDR1 is DFQATT and CDR2 SNEGSKA (reference sequence). CDR3 coding DNA: TGCAGTGCCCCGGACGGGATTGGTGGCTACACCTTC. The encoded protein is CSAPDGIGGYTF.